This paragraph reports one T cell receptor beta chain. No antigen is known for it. Repertoires were generated with immunoSEQ multiplex PCR, while TCRdb's copy carries only in-frame clones and drops some. This sample has roughly 150,000 clones, with around 92% found just once. These data are taken from a study of T cell responses to AZD1222 COVID-19 vaccine. In the study overall: Some second doses came at about 4 weeks and others at about 12 weeks; these were pooled.

Germline trimming cut 4 bases from V and 8 bases from J; bases unmatched to any gene: 12. The germline gives CDR1 SGDLS, CDR2 YYNGEE. CDR3 size: 17 residues. The study's findings and limits: White British ancestry dominated among donors, who included more females, and clonal diversity was possibly underestimated.

This sample comprised peripheral blood, obtained on day 0 of AZD1222 vaccination. This chain uses TRBV9 with TRBJ2-1; TRBD2 agrees at 13 bases. The sequence derives from an adult in good health. The DNA of the CDR3 is TGTGCCAGCAGCCCCGGACTAGCGGGGGCCCCAGGGTATGAGCAGTTCTTC. Its translation: CASSPGLAGAPGYEQFF.